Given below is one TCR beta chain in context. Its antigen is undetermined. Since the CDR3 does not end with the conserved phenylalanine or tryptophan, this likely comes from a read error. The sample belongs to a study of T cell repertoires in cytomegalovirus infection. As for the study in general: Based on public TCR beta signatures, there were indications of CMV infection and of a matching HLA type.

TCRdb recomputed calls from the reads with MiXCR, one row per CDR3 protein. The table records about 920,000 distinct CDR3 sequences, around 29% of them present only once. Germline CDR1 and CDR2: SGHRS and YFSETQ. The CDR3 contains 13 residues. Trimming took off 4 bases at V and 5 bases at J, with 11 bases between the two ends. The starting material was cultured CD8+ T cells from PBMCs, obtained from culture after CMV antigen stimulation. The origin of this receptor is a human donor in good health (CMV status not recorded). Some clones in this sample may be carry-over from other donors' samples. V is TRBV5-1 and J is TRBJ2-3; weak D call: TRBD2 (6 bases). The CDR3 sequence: CASSTPGGDTQYS. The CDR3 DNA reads TGCGCCAGCAGCACCCCCGGGGGAGATACGCAGTATTCT.